The 20 T cell receptor beta chains below were found in one sample sequenced in a study of cytomegalovirus exposure and HLA in healthy donors. It was with 60 Vbeta and 13 Jbeta primers that the PCR ran. The repertoire was sequenced with immunoSEQ multiplex PCR; TCRdb's copy has only in-frame clones and lacks some. The table has some 200,000 clones, roughly four fifths seen once. Input material: PBMCs. Receptors originate from a woman under 30 in good health and CMV-seronegative.

The J gene is TRBJ2-7, the V gene TRBV15, with 9 bases lining up with TRBD2. The length of the CDR3 is 15 residues. CDR1 LNHNV and CDR2 YYDKDF come from the germline V gene (reference sequence). With V trimmed by 3 bases and J by 5 bases, 8 bases remained unmatched. The chain's CDR3 is CATSSSGSVHNEQYF. The CDR3 coding sequence is TGTGCCACCAGCAGTAGCGGGAGTGTCCACAACGAGCAGTACTTC.

The rearrangement joins TRBV5-5 to TRBJ2-5; a possible D gene is TRBD2 (5 bases). The germline V gene encodes CDR1 SGHKS and CDR2 YYEKEE (reference sequence). The CDR3 runs to 13 residues. Trimming removed 0 bases from V and 9 bases from J, with 12 bases in between. The CDR3 region is CASSLASERAQYF. DNA of the CDR3: TGTGCCAGCAGCTTGGCTTCGGAGAGGGCCCAGTACTTC.

V gene TRBV29-1 combines with J gene TRBJ1-1, with D unclear. CDR1 is SQVTM, CDR2 ANQGSEA, per germline. This CDR3 comprises 15 residues. V was trimmed by 4 bases and J by 3 bases, leaving 18 bases between them. CDR3 sequence (DNA): TGCAGCGTTGGGTCCCTGAGATCCACTTACACTGAAGCTTTCTTT. It specifies CSVGSLRSTYTEAFF.

This clone has a handful of counts. V and J are TRBV27 and TRBJ1-2; TRBD1 aligns across 7 bases. The germline gives CDR1 MNHEY, CDR2 SMNVEV (reference sequence). The V and J ends lost 4 bases and 2 bases, in that order; junction bases with no gene match: 7. The CDR3 loop spans 15 amino acids. The CDR3: CASSSIPTGNYGYTF. The CDR3 nucleotides are TGTGCCAGCAGTTCCATCCCGACAGGGAACTATGGCTACACCTTC.

As regards this clone: Other DNA sequences in the same sample also yield this CDR3. This chain uses TRBV11-2 with TRBJ1-5; a weak D match, TRBD1 (6 bases). This CDR3 region has 13 residues. Trimming cost V 3 bases and J 4 bases, with 7 bases left between them. Germline CDR1 SGHAT, CDR2 FQNNGV. CDR3 amino acids: CASSFQGNQPQHF. The CDR3 nucleotides are TGTGCCAGCAGCTTCCAGGGGAATCAGCCCCAGCATTTT.

This chain connects TRBV4-1 to TRBJ2-7; D is perhaps TRBD2 (6 bases). The CDR3 consists of 19 residues. Per germline, CDR1 MGHRA and CDR2 YSYEKL. Trimming shortened V by 1 base and J by 4 bases, and 26 bases separated the two germline ends. The CDR3, as DNA: TGCGCCAGCAGCCAAGCACGCACGGGGGAAACGCTCCTATCATACGAGCAGTACTTC. This codes for CASSQARTGETLLSYEQYF.

The V gene is TRBV19, the J gene TRBJ2-1; 8 nucleotides agree with TRBD2. There are 16 residues in the CDR3. Germline loops: CDR1 LNHDA, CDR2 SQIVND (reference sequence). The junction had 8 bases not matched to a gene; V was cut back by 3 bases and J by 4 bases. The CDR3 protein is CASSIWLGGGYNEQFF. In nucleotides, the CDR3 is TGTGCCAGTAGTATCTGGCTCGGCGGGGGGTACAATGAGCAGTTCTTC.

V is TRBV6-4 and J is TRBJ1-2; 10 bases match TRBD1. The ends lost 0 bases at V and 8 bases at J; junction bases unmatched: 6. The CDR3 spans 15 residues. Germline lookup yields CDR1 MRHNA and CDR2 SNTAGT. The CDR3: CASSDSDGTGDGYTF. The CDR3, as DNA: TGTGCCAGCAGTGACTCAGACGGGACAGGGGACGGCTACACCTTC.

The gene calls are TRBV19 and TRBJ2-1, with 10 bases matching TRBD2. From germline, CDR1 is LNHDA and CDR2 SQIVND (reference sequence). The V gene end was trimmed by 6 bases and the J gene end by 4 bases; junction bases not matched to a gene: 6. CDR3 length equals 15 residues. CDR3 region: CASRERGGSYNEQFF. CDR3 DNA sequence: TGTGCCAGTAGAGAGCGGGGGGGCTCTTACAATGAGCAGTTCTTC. Drawing the rest from reference TRBV19 and TRBJ2-1, the complete variable domain is DGGITQSPKYLFRKEGQNVTLSCEQNLNHDAMYWYRQDPGQGLRLIYYSQIVNDFQKGDIAEGYSVSREKKESFPLTVTSAQKNPTAFYLCASRERGGSYNEQFFGPGTRLTVL.

The chain recombines TRBV5-1 with TRBJ2-7, with D possibly being TRBD1 (6 bases). The CDR3 spans 15 residues. The ends were cut back, 1 base at V and 2 bases at J, with 13 bases in the middle. Looked up from germline, CDR1 is SGHRS and CDR2 is YFSETQ. CDR3 amino acids: CASSLLSGDTYEQYF. The CDR3 DNA follows: TGCGCCAGCAGCTTGTTGTCAGGGGATACCTACGAGCAGTACTTC.

The chain joins TRBV7-9 to TRBJ2-1; 10 bases align to TRBD2. CDR1 is SEHNR and CDR2 is FQNEAQ in the germline V gene (reference sequence). With 1 base clipped from V and 10 bases from J, the junction kept 7 bases outside the gene matches. CDR3 length: 15 amino acids. CDR3 nucleotides: TGTGCCAGCAGCTTAGGTCGGCTAGCGGGAGACGAGCAGTTCTTC. The encoded protein is CASSLGRLAGDEQFF. Filled out from reference TRBV7-9 and TRBJ2-1, the complete variable domain reads DTGVSQNPRHKITKRGQNVTFRCDPISEHNRLYWYRQTLGQGPEFLTYFQNEAQLEKSRLLSDRFSAERPKGSFSTLEIQRTEQGDSAMYLCASSLGRLAGDEQFFGPGTRLTVL.

This chain links TRBV10-1 with TRBJ2-3; TRBD2 aligns across 9 bases. Germline CDR1 is WNHNN and CDR2 is SYGVQD (reference sequence). V lost 4 bases and J lost 4; bases outside the gene matches: 0. CDR3 length equals 13 residues. CDR3 region: CASSVAGADTQYF. The DNA of the CDR3 is TGCGCCAGCAGTGTAGCGGGGGCAGATACGCAGTATTTT.

The J gene is TRBJ2-6, the V gene TRBV7-3, with D unclear. CDR1 SGHTA and CDR2 FQGTGA come from the germline V gene. The V and J ends lost 5 bases and 2 bases respectively, with 16 bases between them. The CDR3 runs 17 residues. As DNA, the CDR3 is TGTGCCAGCAGCCCCCCAAATGCCAGGCCTGGGGCCAACGTCCTGACTTTC. Amino acid sequence: CASSPPNARPGANVLTF.

The chain is built from TRBV9 and TRBJ2-1, with TRBD2 matching 9 bases. The V gene's germline CDR1 is SGDLS and CDR2 YYNGEE. With 2 bases clipped from V and 2 bases from J, the junction kept 2 bases outside the gene matches. There are 15 residues in the CDR3. For the CDR3, the DNA is TGTGCCAGCAGCGTGGCTAGCGGGGCCTACAATGAGCAGTTCTTC. Protein product: CASSVASGAYNEQFF.

The V call is TRBV7-9, the J call TRBJ1-4; D possibly corresponds to TRBD1 (6 bases). The CDR3 spans 15 residues. Trimming shortened V by 5 bases and J by 8 bases, and 18 bases separated the two germline ends. CDR1 SEHNR and CDR2 FQNEAQ come from the germline V gene (reference sequence). The CDR3, as DNA: TGTGCCAGCAGCCCGACAGGCCCGGAATGGGAAAAACTGTTTTTT. It specifies CASSPTGPEWEKLFF.

The chain is built from TRBV7-9 and TRBJ2-4; D might be TRBD2 (5 bases). The V gene lost 5 bases and the J gene lost 6 bases, with 17 bases spanning the gap. CDR1 and CDR2 from the germline V gene are SEHNR and FQNEAQ (reference sequence). This CDR3 has 15 amino acids. This CDR3 reads CASSPGGWETNIQYF. The CDR3 DNA sequence: TGTGCCAGCAGCCCTGGCGGGTGGGAGACAAACATTCAGTACTTC.

This chain links TRBV6-5 with TRBJ1-6; no clear D. Deletions cut 5 bases from V and 4 bases from J, with 12 bases between. CDR1 is MNHEY, CDR2 SVGAGI, per germline. The CDR3 is made up of 15 amino acids. The CDR3 loop reads CASSARPGYNSPLHF. CDR3 DNA sequence: TGTGCCAGCAGTGCCAGGCCTGGTTATAATTCACCCCTCCACTTT.

The chain carries TRBV10-3 and TRBJ2-5; no reliable D call. CDR1 ENHRY and CDR2 SYGVKD come from the germline V gene. Trimming stripped 9 bases from V and 1 base from J, with 9 bases between. The CDR3 is 12 residues long. As DNA, the CDR3 is TGTGCCATGGGCAGTGTCCAAGAGACCCAGTACTTC. It encodes CAMGSVQETQYF.

This chain joins TRBV19 and TRBJ2-7; D is possibly TRBD1 (5 bases). This CDR3 spans 15 amino acids. V lost 5 bases and J 0 bases, leaving 14 bases between the germline ends. Germline-derived CDR1 and CDR2 are LNHDA and SQIVND (reference sequence). The CDR3 DNA sequence: TGTGCCAGTAGTGGCATGGACACCAACTCCTACGAGCAGTACTTC. Translating it yields CASSGMDTNSYEQYF.

This chain joins TRBV27 and TRBJ2-7; weak D call: TRBD2 (7 bases). The CDR3 is 16 amino acids. The V and J ends lost 6 bases and 0 bases respectively, with 18 bases between them. The germline V gene encodes CDR1 MNHEY and CDR2 SMNVEV (reference sequence). Written as DNA, the CDR3 is TGTGCCAGCAGCTTAGGGGGGGTCCTCCCCTCCTACGAGCAGTACTTC. Translated: CASSLGGVLPSYEQYF.